This T cell receptor beta chain was captured in a study of regulatory T cells in long-lasting Graves disease. In building TCR beta libraries, iRepertoire HTBI primers were used together with Arm-PCR of CDR3 regions. TCRdb reprocessed the multiplex PCR reads with MiXCR, giving one entry per CDR3 protein. The sample lists a few hundred thousand distinct CDR3 sequences, around a fifth seen once, with roughly an eighth in the top ten. There are many counts of this clonotype. Germline CDR1 and CDR2: SNHLY and FYNNEI. The CDR3 has 13 amino acids. V was cut by 1 base and J by 4 bases, with 7 bases left in between. Time point reported: persistent/refractory GD, antithyroid drugs over 5 years with positive TRAb. Researchers made the TCR library from RNA that was extracted from PBMCs.

The chain couples TRBV2 to TRBJ1-1; D remains unclear. The sample was peripheral blood mononuclear cells (PBMCs), taken when the disease was refractory, from a patient treated with antithyroid drugs. This TCR was sampled from a female donor with Graves disease. The CDR3 nucleotides read TGTGCCAGCAGTGAAGAAGTAGGCACTGAAGCTTTCTTT. The encoded protein is CASSEEVGTEAFF.